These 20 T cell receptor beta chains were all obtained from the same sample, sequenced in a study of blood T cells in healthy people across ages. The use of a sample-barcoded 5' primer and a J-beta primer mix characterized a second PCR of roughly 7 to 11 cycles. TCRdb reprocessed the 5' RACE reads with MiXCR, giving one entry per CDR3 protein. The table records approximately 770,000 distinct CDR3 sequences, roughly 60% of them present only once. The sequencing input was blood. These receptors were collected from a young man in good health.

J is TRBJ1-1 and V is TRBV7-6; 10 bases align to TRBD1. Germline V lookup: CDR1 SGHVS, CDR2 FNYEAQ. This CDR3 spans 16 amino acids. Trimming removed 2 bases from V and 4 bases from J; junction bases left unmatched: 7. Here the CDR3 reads CASSLSKGTGVTEAFF. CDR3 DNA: TGTGCCAGCAGCTTAAGTAAAGGGACAGGGGTCACTGAAGCTTTCTTT.

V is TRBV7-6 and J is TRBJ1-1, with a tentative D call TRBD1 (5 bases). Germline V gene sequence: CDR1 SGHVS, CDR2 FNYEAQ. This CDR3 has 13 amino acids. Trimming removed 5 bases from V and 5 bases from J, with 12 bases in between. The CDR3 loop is CASSPPGRTEAFF. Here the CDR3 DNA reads TGTGCCAGCAGCCCCCCAGGGAGGACTGAAGCTTTCTTT.

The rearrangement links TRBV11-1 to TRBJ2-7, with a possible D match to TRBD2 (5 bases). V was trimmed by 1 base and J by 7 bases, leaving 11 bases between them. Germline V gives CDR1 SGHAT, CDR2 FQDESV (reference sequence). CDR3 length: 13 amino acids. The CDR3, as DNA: TGTGCCAGCAGCTTAGTACCGGGCGGGGAGCAGTACTTC. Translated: CASSLVPGGEQYF. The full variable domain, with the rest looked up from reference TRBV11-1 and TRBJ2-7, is EAEVAQSPRYKITEKSQAVAFWCDPISGHATLYWYRQILGQGPELLVQFQDESVVDDSQLPKDRFSAERLKGVDSTLKIQPAELGDSAMYLCASSLVPGGEQYFGPGTRLTVT.

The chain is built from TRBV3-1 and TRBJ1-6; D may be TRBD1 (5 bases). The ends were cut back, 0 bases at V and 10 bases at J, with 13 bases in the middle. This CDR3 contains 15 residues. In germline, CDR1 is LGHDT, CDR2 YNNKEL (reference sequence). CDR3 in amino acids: CASSQDDSPGSPLHF. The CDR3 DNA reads TGTGCCAGCAGCCAAGATGACAGCCCGGGGTCACCCCTCCACTTT.

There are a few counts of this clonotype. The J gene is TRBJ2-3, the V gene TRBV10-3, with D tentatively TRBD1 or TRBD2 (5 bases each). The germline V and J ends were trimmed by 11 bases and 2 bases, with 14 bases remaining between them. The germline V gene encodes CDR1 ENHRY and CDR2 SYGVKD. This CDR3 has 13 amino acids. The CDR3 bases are TGTGCCGCGAGGGACGGCCTCACAGATACGCAGTATTTT. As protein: CAARDGLTDTQYF.

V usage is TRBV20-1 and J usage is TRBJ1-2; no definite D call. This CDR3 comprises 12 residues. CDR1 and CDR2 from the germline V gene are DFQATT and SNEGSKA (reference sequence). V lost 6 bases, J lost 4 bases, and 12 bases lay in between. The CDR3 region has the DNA TGCAGTGCACCCGGGCCCGGCTATGGCTACACCTTC. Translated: CSAPGPGYGYTF.

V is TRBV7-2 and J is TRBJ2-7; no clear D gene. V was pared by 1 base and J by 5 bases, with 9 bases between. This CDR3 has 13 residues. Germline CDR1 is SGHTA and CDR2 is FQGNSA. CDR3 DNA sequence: TGTGCCAGCAGCTTAGAGTTGGTCGACGAGCAGTACTTC. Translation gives CASSLELVDEQYF.

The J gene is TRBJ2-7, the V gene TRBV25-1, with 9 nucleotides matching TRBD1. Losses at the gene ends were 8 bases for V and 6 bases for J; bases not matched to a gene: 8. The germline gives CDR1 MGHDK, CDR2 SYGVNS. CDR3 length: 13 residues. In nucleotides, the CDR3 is TGTGCCAGCGGGGACAGGGTAATAGCCGAGCAGTACTTC. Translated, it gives CASGDRVIAEQYF.

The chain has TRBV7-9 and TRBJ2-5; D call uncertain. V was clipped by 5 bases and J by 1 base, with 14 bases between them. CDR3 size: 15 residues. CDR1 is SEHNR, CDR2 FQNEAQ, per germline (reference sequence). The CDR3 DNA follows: TGTGCCAGCAGCCCCCGGAACCCCCCCCAAGAGACCCAGTACTTC. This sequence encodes CASSPRNPPQETQYF.

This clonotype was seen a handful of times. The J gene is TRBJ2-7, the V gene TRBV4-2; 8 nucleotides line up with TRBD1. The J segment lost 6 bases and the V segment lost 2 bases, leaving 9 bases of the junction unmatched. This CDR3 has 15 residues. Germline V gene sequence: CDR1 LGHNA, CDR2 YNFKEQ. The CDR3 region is CASSQSPRGTGEQYF. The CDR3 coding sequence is TGTGCCAGCAGCCAATCCCCTCGAGGGACAGGCGAGCAGTACTTC.

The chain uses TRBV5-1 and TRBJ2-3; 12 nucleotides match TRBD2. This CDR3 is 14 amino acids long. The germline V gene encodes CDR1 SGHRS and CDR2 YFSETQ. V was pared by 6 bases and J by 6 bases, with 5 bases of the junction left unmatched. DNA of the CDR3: TGCGCCAGCAAGACTAGCGGGAGCGGCGATACGCAGTATTTT. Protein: CASKTSGSGDTQYF.

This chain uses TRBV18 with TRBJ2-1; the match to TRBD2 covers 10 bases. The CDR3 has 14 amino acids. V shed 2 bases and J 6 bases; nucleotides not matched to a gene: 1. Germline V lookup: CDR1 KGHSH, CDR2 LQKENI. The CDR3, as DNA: TGTGCCAGCTCACCAAGCGGGAGGGCCAATGAGCAGTTCTTC. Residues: CASSPSGRANEQFF.

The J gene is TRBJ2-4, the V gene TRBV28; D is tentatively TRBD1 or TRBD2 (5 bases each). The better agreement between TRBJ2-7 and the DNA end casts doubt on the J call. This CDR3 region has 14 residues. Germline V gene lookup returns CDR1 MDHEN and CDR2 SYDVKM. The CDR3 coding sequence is TGTGCCAGCAGTTTCCCTGGGGGAGCCTACGAGCAGTACTTC. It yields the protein CASSFPGGAYEQYF.

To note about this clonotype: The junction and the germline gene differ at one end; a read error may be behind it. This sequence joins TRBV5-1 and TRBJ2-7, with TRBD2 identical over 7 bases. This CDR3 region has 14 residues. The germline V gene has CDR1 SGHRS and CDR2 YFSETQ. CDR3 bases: TGCGTCAGCAGCTTGGAGCGGGGTTCCTACGAGCAGTACTTC. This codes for CVSSLERGSYEQYF. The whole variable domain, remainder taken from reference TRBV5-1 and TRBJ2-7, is KAGVTQTPRYLIKTRGQQVTLSCSPISGHRSVSWYQQTPGQGLQFLFEYFSETQRNKGNFPGRFSGRQFSNSRSEMNVSTLELGDSALYLCVSSLERGSYEQYFGPGTRLTVT.

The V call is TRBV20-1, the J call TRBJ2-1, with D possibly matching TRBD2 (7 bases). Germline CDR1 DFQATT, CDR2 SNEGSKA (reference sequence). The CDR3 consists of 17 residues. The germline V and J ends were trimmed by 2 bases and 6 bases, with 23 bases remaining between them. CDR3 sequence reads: CSARTFIAGAEFNEQFF. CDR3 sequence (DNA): TGCAGTGCTAGAACCTTCATTGCGGGGGCCGAGTTCAATGAGCAGTTCTTC.

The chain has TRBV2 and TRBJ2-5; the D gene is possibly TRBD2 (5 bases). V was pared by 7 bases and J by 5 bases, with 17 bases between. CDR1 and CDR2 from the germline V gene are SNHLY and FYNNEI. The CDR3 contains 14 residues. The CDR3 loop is CASKLYSSGETQYF. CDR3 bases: TGTGCCAGCAAGTTGTACTCTTCGGGGGAGACCCAGTACTTC.

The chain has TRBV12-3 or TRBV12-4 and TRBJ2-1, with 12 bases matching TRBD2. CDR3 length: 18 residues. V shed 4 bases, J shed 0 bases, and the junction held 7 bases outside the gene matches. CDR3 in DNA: TGTGCCAGCAGTTCGACTAGCGGGAGTCCAAGCTCCTACAATGAGCAGTTCTTC. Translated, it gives CASSSTSGSPSSYNEQFF.

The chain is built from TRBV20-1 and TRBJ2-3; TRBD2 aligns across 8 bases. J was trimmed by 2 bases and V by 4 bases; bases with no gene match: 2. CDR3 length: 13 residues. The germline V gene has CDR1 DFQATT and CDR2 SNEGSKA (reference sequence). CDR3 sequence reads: CSATAGDTDTQYF. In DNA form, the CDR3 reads TGCAGTGCTACAGCGGGGGACACAGATACGCAGTATTTT.

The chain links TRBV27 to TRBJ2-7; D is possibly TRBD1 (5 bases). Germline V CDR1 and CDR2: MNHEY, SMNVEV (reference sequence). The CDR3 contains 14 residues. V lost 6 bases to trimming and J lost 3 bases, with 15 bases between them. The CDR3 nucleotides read TGTGCCAGCAGGCCTCAGCAGGGCTACTACGAGCAGTACTTC. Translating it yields CASRPQQGYYEQYF.

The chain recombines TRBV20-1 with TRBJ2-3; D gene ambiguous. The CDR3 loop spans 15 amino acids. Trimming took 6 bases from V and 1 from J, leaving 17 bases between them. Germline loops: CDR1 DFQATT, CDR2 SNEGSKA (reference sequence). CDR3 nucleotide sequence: TGCAGTGCCCGGTCAAGGACGCTACGCACAGATACGCAGTATTTT. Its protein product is CSARSRTLRTDTQYF.